This TCR beta chain was obtained from a study of blood T cell repertoires in COVID-19 (TCRdb year 2020). Background on the whole study: The collaborator samples originated in the United States, Italy and Spain and spanned the acute and convalescent phases of COVID-19. HLA class I and class II types, where available, came from metadata supplied by the sample provider rather than from assay-based typing. The samples were drawn from two sources: the first 160 participants of the ongoing ImmuneRACE study, and 1,000 to 1,500 subjects contributed by 6 global collaborators. Sample metadata almost always included a de-identified subject ID, COVID-19 status, age in years and sex. Deeply sampled blood TCRbeta repertoires from subjects exposed to, actively infected with, or recovered from COVID-19 were included in the dataset. The prospective study material was composed of cDNA or gDNA derived from T cells, B-cell-depleted T cells, or PBMCs. A freely available public database, intended as a resource for researchers studying the immune response to SARS-CoV-2, is where the repertoires were released.

Of note for this clone: The antigen this receptor binds is unknown. No per-base quality is available; no much larger clone lies one base away.

TCRbeta CDR3 regions were amplified from genomic DNA using the immunoSEQ Assay, a bias-controlled multiplex PCR. The original methods were these. The number of nucleated cells in each sample was estimated from the amplification of reference gene primers within the assay. To quantify the absolute abundance of each unique TCRbeta CDR3 rearrangement, sequence reads were collapsed and filtered. Productive Simpson clonality was computed per sample as the square root of Simpson's diversity index over productive rearrangements. The source is immuneACCESS, and TCRdb retained only in-frame sequences with V and J called. Part of the clones is not carried over; for the studies checked, unresolved V genes explain less than half of this, and the remainder is unexplained. V and J calls and clone size come straight from that table; D and trimming were deduced from the DNA. A total of some 270,000 clones appear in this sample, around nine tenths of them only once. Approximately 2% of the sample is held by the ten biggest clonotypes.

CDR1 and CDR2 are drawn from the germline V gene (reference sequence): LNHDA, SQIVND. From its cysteine to its phenylalanine, the CDR3 spans 16 amino acids. Only the CDR3 DNA is retained, 48 bases long and in frame from the first base. Relative to germline, V is missing 6 bases and J is missing 7 bases, with 16 bases of the junction outside any gene match. What the research found in general, with its limitations: Clinical and demographic metadata were provided uncurated, with the amount varying by source and participant.

Enrolling through a virtual design, the prospective study's participants ranged in age from roughly 18 to 95 years and lived across more than 20 United States geographic areas. In the prospective study, cohorts were assigned on the basis of participant-reported clinical history obtained from a screening survey and a study questionnaire. Recovered participants in ImmuneRACE Cohort 3 were defined by two consecutive negative NP/OP PCR tests, clearance by a healthcare professional, or resolution of symptoms. In the prospective study, whole blood, serum and a nasopharyngeal or oropharyngeal swab were collected from each participant by mobile phlebotomists. Additional blood draws and questionnaires over an approximately two-month period could optionally be provided by prospective study participants. Before DNA extraction, prospective study blood samples were shipped either frozen or at room temperature.

This TCR derives from a woman aged 60 to 75 who had recovered from COVID-19. Sequencing input: PBMCs or T cells enriched from blood (not recorded which). The chain is encoded by TRBV19 joined to TRBJ2-5, and TRBD1 aligns with 8 junction nucleotides. The bases are TGTGCCAGTAGCAATCTCAGGACAGGGACTTACGGGACCCAGTACTTC. It translates to CASSNLRTGTYGTQYF.